This is a list of T cell receptor beta chains from one sample in a study of T cell changes during pregnancy in multiple sclerosis. Data came from immunoSEQ multiplex PCR; TCRdb stores just in-frame clones and leaves some out. The sample consists of 25,000 to 35,000 clones, 90% to 95% of them appearing once. The material was CD8+ T cells from peripheral blood mononuclear cells, obtained before pregnancy. Receptor source: a female donor with multiple sclerosis, enrolled in a pregnancy study. CDR3s include the opening cysteine and the closing phenylalanine or tryptophan. Fields, in order: V gene, D gene, J gene, CDR3 length, CDR3 DNA, CDR3 protein. D genes are given only for firm matches.

TRBV9	-	TRBJ2-7	15	TGTGCCAGCAGCGTAGGGGACTCGAGCTCCTACGAGCAGTACTTC	CASSVGDSSSYEQYF
TRBV6-5	TRBD1	TRBJ1-2	15	TGTGCCAGCAGTTACGGCACCGGGACAGGGGGCGGCTACACCTTC	CASSYGTGTGGGYTF
TRBV7-9	-	TRBJ2-1	19	TGTGCCAGCAGCCCCCCCAGTTCCCTAGCGCCGATGACCTACAATGAGCAGTTCTTC	CASSPPSSLAPMTYNEQFF
TRBV7-8	-	TRBJ2-5	13	TGTGCCAGCAGCGCTCCTTGGGGCGAGACCCAGTACTTC	CASSAPWGETQYF
TRBV7-3	TRBD2	TRBJ2-1	13	TGTGCCAGCAGCCACGGGAGGGCGAATGAGCAGTTCTTC	CASSHGRANEQFF
TRBV7-2	-	TRBJ2-3	16	TGTGCCAGCAGCTTAGCGGCCGGCGACCCAGGAGATACGCAGTATTTT	CASSLAAGDPGDTQYF
TRBV7-6	TRBD1	TRBJ1-1	15	TGTGCCAGCAGCTTAGGGGGACAGGGTGGAACTGAAGCTTTCTTT	CASSLGGQGGTEAFF